The source of this T cell receptor beta chain is a study of blood T cell repertoires in COVID-19. Study at large: The study drew acute and convalescent COVID-19 samples from the United States, Italy and Spain. PBMCs, B-cell-depleted T cells, or T cells were the source of the cDNA or gDNA that made up the material.

Under the authors' procedure: Nucleated cell counts were estimated from reference gene primer amplification. The data were produced by immunoSEQ multiplex PCR, yet TCRdb's version contains in-frame clones alone and is incomplete. Clone size and the V and J calls come from that table; the DNA yielded D and trimming. In the table there are around 400,000 clones, 70% to 90% of which are singletons. Seattle patients were enrolled while actively infected and followed longitudinally. Between the trimmed V and J ends, which lost 1 base and 3 bases, there was a span of 10 bases. There are 14 residues in the CDR3. In germline, CDR1 is LGHDT, CDR2 YNNKEL (reference sequence).

This clonotype was sampled from a woman aged 55 to 70 with COVID-19, enrolled during active disease. The chain employs TRBV3-1 (or the pseudogene TRBV3-2) and TRBJ2-7, with D uncertain. The material sequenced was peripheral blood. Here the CDR3 DNA reads TGTGCCAGCAGCCAAGGGTTCAGGAACTACGAGCAGTACTTC. This gives the protein CASSQGFRNYEQYF.